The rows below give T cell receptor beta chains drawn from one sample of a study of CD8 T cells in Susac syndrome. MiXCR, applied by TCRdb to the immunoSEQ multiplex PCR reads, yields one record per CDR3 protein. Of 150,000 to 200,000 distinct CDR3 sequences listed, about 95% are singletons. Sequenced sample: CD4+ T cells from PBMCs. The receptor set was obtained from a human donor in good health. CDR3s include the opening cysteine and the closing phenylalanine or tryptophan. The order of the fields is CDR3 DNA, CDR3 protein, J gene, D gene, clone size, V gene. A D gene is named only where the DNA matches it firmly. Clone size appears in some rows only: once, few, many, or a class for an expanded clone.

CDR3nt: TGTGCCAGCAGCTTATCCGGGGCGAAGTCAGAAAAACTGTTTTTT
CDR3aa: CASSLSGAKSEKLFF
j_gene: TRBJ1-4
d_gene: .
abundance: .
v_gene: TRBV11-1

CDR3nt: TGTGCCAGCAGTTACTTCCTCGGCGGTAGCGCGAACACCGGGGAGCTGTTTTTT
CDR3aa: CASSYFLGGSANTGELFF
j_gene: TRBJ2-2
d_gene: .
abundance: .
v_gene: TRBV6-2/TRBV6-3

CDR3nt: TGTGCCAGCTCACTCGGGACCACCTACGAGCAGTACTTC
CDR3aa: CASSLGTTYEQYF
j_gene: TRBJ2-7
d_gene: .
abundance: .
v_gene: TRBV18

CDR3nt: TGTGCCAGCAGCTCGCTCCAGGGACCCAATCAGCCCCAGCATTTT
CDR3aa: CASSSLQGPNQPQHF
j_gene: TRBJ1-5
d_gene: .
abundance: .
v_gene: TRBV7-8

CDR3nt: TGCGCCAGCAGCCAACAAACCGGGGAGCTGTTTTTT
CDR3aa: CASSQQTGELFF
j_gene: TRBJ2-2
d_gene: .
abundance: .
v_gene: TRBV4-3

CDR3nt: TGTGCCAGCAGTTCCCAGGGGGTCGGCACAGATACGCAGTATTTT
CDR3aa: CASSSQGVGTDTQYF
j_gene: TRBJ2-3
d_gene: TRBD1
abundance: .
v_gene: TRBV28

CDR3nt: TGTGCCAGCAGCGCCGACTACTCCTACAATGAGCAGTTCTTC
CDR3aa: CASSADYSYNEQFF
j_gene: TRBJ2-1
d_gene: .
abundance: .
v_gene: TRBV9

CDR3nt: TGTGCCAGCAGCTCCCCCGGGGGGGATACGCAGTATTTT
CDR3aa: CASSSPGGDTQYF
j_gene: TRBJ2-3
d_gene: TRBD2
abundance: .
v_gene: TRBV11-2

CDR3nt: TGTGCCAGCAGACTGGGACAGGGGAATGAAAAACTGTTTTTT
CDR3aa: CASRLGQGNEKLFF
j_gene: TRBJ1-4
d_gene: TRBD1
abundance: .
v_gene: TRBV27

CDR3nt: TGCAGTGCTAGGGGAAGTAGGTACAATCAGCCCCAGCATTTT
CDR3aa: CSARGSRYNQPQHF
j_gene: TRBJ1-5
d_gene: .
abundance: once
v_gene: TRBV20-1

CDR3nt: TGCAGCGTTCAGGGAGGCGGGACCCAGTACTTC
CDR3aa: CSVQGGGTQYF
j_gene: TRBJ2-5
d_gene: .
abundance: .
v_gene: TRBV29-1

CDR3nt: TGCAGTGCTAGTCTGGGACTCGTACCAGATACGCAGTATTTT
CDR3aa: CSASLGLVPDTQYF
j_gene: TRBJ2-3
d_gene: .
abundance: .
v_gene: TRBV20-1

CDR3nt: TGTGCCAGCAGCCAAGGGAGGACAGGGGGTGGCGAGCAGTACTTC
CDR3aa: CASSQGRTGGGEQYF
j_gene: TRBJ2-7
d_gene: TRBD1
abundance: .
v_gene: TRBV4-2

CDR3nt: TGTGCCAGCTCACCGGGACAGGGGGAATCGATCTACACCTTC
CDR3aa: CASSPGQGESIYTF
j_gene: TRBJ1-2
d_gene: TRBD1
abundance: .
v_gene: TRBV18

CDR3nt: TGTGCCAGCAGCGTAGGTTTGGGGGCGGACAACACTGAAGCTTTCTTT
CDR3aa: CASSVGLGADNTEAFF
j_gene: TRBJ1-1
d_gene: .
abundance: .
v_gene: TRBV9

CDR3nt: TGTGCCAGCAGCACACCCTGGAGGCGGCAAGAGACCCAGTACTTC
CDR3aa: CASSTPWRRQETQYF
j_gene: TRBJ2-5
d_gene: .
abundance: .
v_gene: TRBV28

CDR3nt: TGTGCCAGCAGCCGACCAACTCGGGCGGTCAGCTCCTACGAGCAGTACTTC
CDR3aa: CASSRPTRAVSSYEQYF
j_gene: TRBJ2-7
d_gene: .
abundance: once
v_gene: TRBV6-2/TRBV6-3

CDR3nt: TGTGCCAGCAGCCAAAGGTCACAGGGGCTAGAGACCCAGTACTTC
CDR3aa: CASSQRSQGLETQYF
j_gene: TRBJ2-5
d_gene: TRBD1
abundance: .
v_gene: TRBV4-2

CDR3nt: TGTGCCAGCAGCGTAAAGACCGAGAACACCGGGGAGCTGTTTTTT
CDR3aa: CASSVKTENTGELFF
j_gene: TRBJ2-2
d_gene: .
abundance: .
v_gene: TRBV9

CDR3nt: TGCAGCGTTGATCCGGACTATGGCTACACCTTC
CDR3aa: CSVDPDYGYTF
j_gene: TRBJ1-2
d_gene: .
abundance: .
v_gene: TRBV29-1

CDR3nt: TGCAGCGTTGAAAACTGGGCCGGAGGGGGGAATGAGCAGTTCTTC
CDR3aa: CSVENWAGGGNEQFF
j_gene: TRBJ2-1
d_gene: .
abundance: .
v_gene: TRBV29-1

CDR3nt: TGTGCCAGCAGCCTGGTAGGACAGGCCCGGGAGACCCAGTACTTC
CDR3aa: CASSLVGQARETQYF
j_gene: TRBJ2-5
d_gene: TRBD1
abundance: .
v_gene: TRBV7-2

CDR3nt: TGTGCCAGCAGTTTAGGGGTGGGAGAGACCCAGTACTTC
CDR3aa: CASSLGVGETQYF
j_gene: TRBJ2-5
d_gene: .
abundance: few
v_gene: TRBV12-3/TRBV12-4

CDR3nt: TGTGCCAGCAGCAAGGGGGGAGGCACCGGGGAGCTGTTTTTT
CDR3aa: CASSKGGGTGELFF
j_gene: TRBJ2-2
d_gene: .
abundance: .
v_gene: TRBV7-2

CDR3nt: TGTGCCAGCAGTTTCCATGAAAAGACAGATGGCTACACCTTC
CDR3aa: CASSFHEKTDGYTF
j_gene: TRBJ1-2
d_gene: .
abundance: .
v_gene: TRBV27

CDR3nt: TGTGCCAGCAGCTTCGACAGGCCTGGGGAGCAGTTCTTC
CDR3aa: CASSFDRPGEQFF
j_gene: TRBJ2-1
d_gene: .
abundance: .
v_gene: TRBV6-2/TRBV6-3

CDR3nt: TGTGCCAGCAGCCCGAGGGACAGGGATCGAGCTGAAGCTTTCTTT
CDR3aa: CASSPRDRDRAEAFF
j_gene: TRBJ1-1
d_gene: TRBD1
abundance: .
v_gene: TRBV4-2

CDR3nt: TGCGCCAGCAGCAACACCGGGACTAGCGGGAGGGGTGAGCAGTTCTTC
CDR3aa: CASSNTGTSGRGEQFF
j_gene: TRBJ2-1
d_gene: TRBD2
abundance: .
v_gene: TRBV5-1

CDR3nt: TGTGCCACCTCGACAGGGGTCTTTCACGAGCAGTACTTC
CDR3aa: CATSTGVFHEQYF
j_gene: TRBJ2-7
d_gene: TRBD1
abundance: .
v_gene: TRBV2

CDR3nt: TGTGCCAGCAGTTACTCAATAACAGGCGCTTGGACCCAGTACTTC
CDR3aa: CASSYSITGAWTQYF
j_gene: TRBJ2-5
d_gene: .
abundance: .
v_gene: TRBV6-5

CDR3nt: TGTGCCAGCAGCCAGAAAAGACCCGGTACTGAAGCTTTCTTT
CDR3aa: CASSQKRPGTEAFF
j_gene: TRBJ1-1
d_gene: .
abundance: .
v_gene: TRBV3-1

CDR3nt: TGTGCCACCAGTGCAACAAGGGAAGCCAAAAACATTCAGTACTTC
CDR3aa: CATSATREAKNIQYF
j_gene: TRBJ2-4
d_gene: .
abundance: .
v_gene: TRBV24-1

CDR3nt: TGTGCCAGCAGGGGGGGCCGCTATGGCTACACCTTC
CDR3aa: CASRGGRYGYTF
j_gene: TRBJ1-2
d_gene: .
abundance: .
v_gene: TRBV9

CDR3nt: TGTGCCAGCAGCTTAGGGGTGAATGGCTACACCTTC
CDR3aa: CASSLGVNGYTF
j_gene: TRBJ1-2
d_gene: .
abundance: .
v_gene: TRBV13

CDR3nt: TGTGCCACTCAGTCTCGGACAGGGCCCTACGAGCAGTACTTC
CDR3aa: CATQSRTGPYEQYF
j_gene: TRBJ2-7
d_gene: TRBD1
abundance: .
v_gene: TRBV28

CDR3nt: TGTGCCAGTAGTTCCCGGACTAGCGGGAGAGTCTACGAGCAGTACTTC
CDR3aa: CASSSRTSGRVYEQYF
j_gene: TRBJ2-7
d_gene: TRBD2
abundance: .
v_gene: TRBV19

CDR3nt: TGTGCCAGCAGCGCAGACAGACTTCCCTCTGGGGCCAACGTCCTGACTTTC
CDR3aa: CASSADRLPSGANVLTF
j_gene: TRBJ2-6
d_gene: .
abundance: .
v_gene: TRBV9

CDR3nt: TGTGCCACCAGTGGGAACAGGCTCTCTGGCTACACCTTC
CDR3aa: CATSGNRLSGYTF
j_gene: TRBJ1-2
d_gene: .
abundance: .
v_gene: TRBV24-1

CDR3nt: TGTGCCAGCAGCCAACCGACTAGCGGGTTACTTTACAATGAGCAGTTCTTC
CDR3aa: CASSQPTSGLLYNEQFF
j_gene: TRBJ2-1
d_gene: TRBD2
abundance: .
v_gene: TRBV3-1

CDR3nt: TGCGCCAGCAGCCAAGGAGGCGGGAGAGCCAAAAACATTCAGTACTTC
CDR3aa: CASSQGGGRAKNIQYF
j_gene: TRBJ2-4
d_gene: TRBD2
abundance: .
v_gene: TRBV4-1

CDR3nt: TGTGCCAGCTCTGGGTGGGGACTAGCGGAAAAGTGCCACGAGCAGTACTTC
CDR3aa: CASSGWGLAEKCHEQYF
j_gene: TRBJ2-7
d_gene: TRBD2
abundance: .
v_gene: TRBV7-3

CDR3nt: TGTGCCCACGATCCGACAGGGGACCCCGAGCAGTACTTC
CDR3aa: CAHDPTGDPEQYF
j_gene: TRBJ2-7
d_gene: TRBD1
abundance: .
v_gene: TRBV24-1

CDR3nt: TGTGCCAGCAGCAGCGACAGGGGTAATGAAAAACTGTTTTTT
CDR3aa: CASSSDRGNEKLFF
j_gene: TRBJ1-4
d_gene: TRBD1
abundance: .
v_gene: TRBV7-9

CDR3nt: TGTGCCAGTAGTGACAGACTCTACGAGCAGTACTTC
CDR3aa: CASSDRLYEQYF
j_gene: TRBJ2-7
d_gene: .
abundance: .
v_gene: TRBV19

CDR3nt: TGCAGCGGGGGACTAGCGGGAGGTGAGCAGTTCTTC
CDR3aa: CSGGLAGGEQFF
j_gene: TRBJ2-1
d_gene: TRBD2
abundance: .
v_gene: TRBV29-1

CDR3nt: TGTGCCAGCAGCTTCGACGCCTACGAGCAGTACTTC
CDR3aa: CASSFDAYEQYF
j_gene: TRBJ2-7
d_gene: .
abundance: .
v_gene: TRBV7-2

CDR3nt: TGTGCCAGTCTGCCGGGACAGGGGGTACACGAGCAGTACTTC
CDR3aa: CASLPGQGVHEQYF
j_gene: TRBJ2-7
d_gene: TRBD1
abundance: .
v_gene: TRBV25-1

CDR3nt: TGTGCCAGCTCAGGGGGCATACAAGAGACCCAGTACTTC
CDR3aa: CASSGGIQETQYF
j_gene: TRBJ2-5
d_gene: .
abundance: .
v_gene: TRBV18